A single sample is the source of the 10 T cell receptor beta chains below, sequenced in a study of identical twins. TCRdb passed the 5' RACE reads through MiXCR, listing each CDR3 protein once. This table has about 900,000 distinct CDR3 sequences, 9% to 15% appearing once. These data also featured in a second study, about yellow fever vaccine responses in identical twins.

Sequencing was carried out using PBMCs. Source of these receptors: a woman aged 18-35 years in good health.

This clonotype came up a few times. Here the CDR3 DNA reads TGTGCCAGCAGTTTCCCGACAGGGGCAGACTATGGCTACACCTTC. Amino acid sequence: CASSFPTGADYGYTF. V and J are TRBV28 and TRBJ1-2, with TRBD1 matching over 8 bases. V gave up 3 bases and J gave up 3 bases; unmatched junction bases: 6. The CDR3 has 15 residues. The germline CDR1 and CDR2 sequences are MDHEN and SYDVKM.

This clonotype was recorded a few times. The CDR3 reads CASTTEAGIYNEQFF. The DNA for the CDR3 is TGCGCCAGCACCACTGAAGCGGGTATCTACAATGAGCAGTTCTTC. V is TRBV4-1 and J is TRBJ2-1; tentative D call: TRBD2 (6 bases). With 7 bases removed from V and 3 bases from J, the gap between germline ends came to 16 bases. The V gene's germline CDR1 is MGHRA and CDR2 YSYEKL. This CDR3 region has 15 residues.

This clonotype showed up just a few times. V is TRBV11-2 and J is TRBJ2-1; D ambiguous. With 3 bases removed from V and 0 bases from J, the gap between germline ends came to 18 bases. CDR1 is SGHAT and CDR2 is FQNNGV in the germline V gene. The CDR3 loop spans 18 amino acids. The CDR3 nucleotides are TGTGCCAGCAGCTTGGGTTTCCCCGCCGAGAGCTCCTACAATGAGCAGTTCTTC. It encodes CASSLGFPAESSYNEQFF.

This clonotype was recorded many times. The V call is TRBV4-1, the J call TRBJ2-2; the match to TRBD2 covers 12 bases. Germline V gives CDR1 MGHRA, CDR2 YSYEKL. The CDR3 loop spans 16 amino acids. V was pared by 4 bases and J by 5 bases, with 5 bases of the junction left unmatched. CDR3 in amino acids: CASSPGLAGFTGELFF. DNA of the CDR3: TGCGCCAGCAGCCCCGGACTAGCGGGGTTTACCGGGGAGCTGTTTTTT.

The rearrangement uses TRBV15 and TRBJ2-5; D perhaps matches TRBD1 (6 bases). The CDR3 is 16 amino acids. V dropped 0 bases and J dropped 4 bases, with 15 bases sitting between them. Germline loops: CDR1 LNHNV, CDR2 YYDKDF (reference sequence). CDR3 sequence: CATSRDLGHGGETQYF. The CDR3, as DNA: TGTGCCACCAGCAGAGATTTGGGACATGGGGGAGAGACCCAGTACTTC.

This clonotype has just a few counts. V and J are TRBV29-1 and TRBJ1-2; D is unresolved. V was pared by 5 bases and J by 1 base, with 5 bases between. The CDR3 has 11 residues. In germline, CDR1 is SQVTM, CDR2 ANQGSEA. This chain's CDR3 is CSVSLNYGYTF. The CDR3 DNA reads as TGCAGCGTTTCACTTAACTATGGCTACACCTTC.

This clonotype was detected ten times or more. The chain recombines TRBV6-5 with TRBJ1-5; D gene unclear. Germline V CDR1 and CDR2: MNHEY, SVGAGI. Between the trimmed V and J ends, which lost 4 bases and 4 bases, there was a span of 11 bases. The CDR3 consists of 14 residues. CDR3 sequence reads: CASSFDTGNQPQHF. The CDR3, as DNA: TGTGCCAGCAGTTTCGACACGGGGAATCAGCCCCAGCATTTT.

This clonotype was detected a few times. The genes are TRBV6-1 and TRBJ2-6; D gene ambiguous. This CDR3 has 15 residues. The ends were cut back, 6 bases at V and 0 bases at J, with 9 bases in the middle. From germline, CDR1 is MNHNS and CDR2 SASEGT. In DNA form, the CDR3 reads TGTGCCAGCAGGCCCATTAGCTCTGGGGCCAACGTCCTGACTTTC. Its translation is CASRPISSGANVLTF.

The chain carries TRBV6-1 and TRBJ2-2, with 11 bases aligning to TRBD1. J gave up 6 bases and V 6 bases, and 12 bases lay outside the gene matches. The CDR3 length is 17 residues. Germline CDR1 reads MNHNS; CDR2 reads SASEGT. CDR3 residues: CASSPNLDRGPAGELFF. CDR3 coding DNA: TGTGCCAGCAGCCCCAACCTGGACAGGGGGCCCGCCGGGGAGCTGTTTTTT.

This clonotype was detected a few times. The V and J genes are TRBV5-1 and TRBJ2-6, with a weak D call TRBD1 (6 bases). The V and J ends lost 0 bases and 4 bases respectively, with 8 bases between them. The CDR3 spans 15 residues. CDR1 is SGHRS and CDR2 is YFSETQ in the germline V gene. The CDR3 spells CASSLGQEGANVLTF. The CDR3 DNA sequence: TGCGCCAGCAGCTTGGGACAGGAAGGGGCCAACGTCCTGACTTTC.